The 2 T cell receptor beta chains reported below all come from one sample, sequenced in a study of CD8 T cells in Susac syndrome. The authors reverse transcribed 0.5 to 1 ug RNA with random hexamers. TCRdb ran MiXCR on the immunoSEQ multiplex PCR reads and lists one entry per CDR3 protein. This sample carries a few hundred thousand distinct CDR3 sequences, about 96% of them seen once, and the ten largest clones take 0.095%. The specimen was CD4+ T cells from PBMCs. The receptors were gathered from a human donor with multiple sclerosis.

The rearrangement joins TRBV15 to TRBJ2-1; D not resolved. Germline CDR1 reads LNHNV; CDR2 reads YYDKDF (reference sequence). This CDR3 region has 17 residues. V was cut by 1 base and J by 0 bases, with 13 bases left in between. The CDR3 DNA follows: TGTGCCACCAGCAGAGTAGTTAACCTACGCTCCTACAATGAGCAGTTCTTC. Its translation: CATSRVVNLRSYNEQFF.

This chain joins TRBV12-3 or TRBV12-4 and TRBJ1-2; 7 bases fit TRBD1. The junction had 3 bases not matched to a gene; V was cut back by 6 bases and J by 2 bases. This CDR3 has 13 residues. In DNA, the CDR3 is TGTGCCAGCAGAACACAGGGGAACTATGGCTACACCTTC. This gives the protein CASRTQGNYGYTF.